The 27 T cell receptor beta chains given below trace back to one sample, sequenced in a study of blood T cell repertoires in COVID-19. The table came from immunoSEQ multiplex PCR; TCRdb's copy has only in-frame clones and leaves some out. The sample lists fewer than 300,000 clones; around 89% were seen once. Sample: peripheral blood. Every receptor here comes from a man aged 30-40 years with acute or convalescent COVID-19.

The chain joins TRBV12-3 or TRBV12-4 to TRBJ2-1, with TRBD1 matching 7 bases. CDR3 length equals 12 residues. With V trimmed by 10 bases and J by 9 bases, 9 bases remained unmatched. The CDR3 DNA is TGTGCCACCAGAAGGGACAGTAGTGAGCAGTTCTTC. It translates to CATRRDSSEQFF.

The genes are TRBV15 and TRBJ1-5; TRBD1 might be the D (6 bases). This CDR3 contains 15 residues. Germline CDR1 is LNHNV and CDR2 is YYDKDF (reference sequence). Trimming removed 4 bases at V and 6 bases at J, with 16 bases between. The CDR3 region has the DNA TGTGCCACCAGCAAAGGCTCAGGGGAGAGTCAGCCCCAGCATTTT. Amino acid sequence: CATSKGSGESQPQHF.

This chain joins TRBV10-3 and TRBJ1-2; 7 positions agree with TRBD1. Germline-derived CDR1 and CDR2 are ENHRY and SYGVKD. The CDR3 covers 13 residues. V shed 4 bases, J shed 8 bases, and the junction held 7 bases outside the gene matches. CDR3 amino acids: CAISARQGSGYTF. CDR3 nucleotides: TGTGCCATCAGTGCACGACAGGGATCAGGCTACACCTTC.

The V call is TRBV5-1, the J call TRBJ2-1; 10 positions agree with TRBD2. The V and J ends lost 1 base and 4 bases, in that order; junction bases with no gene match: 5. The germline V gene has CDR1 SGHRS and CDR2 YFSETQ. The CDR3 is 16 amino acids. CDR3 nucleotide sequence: TGCGCCAGCAGCTTGTCTAGCGGGAGCCTATACAATGAGCAGTTCTTC. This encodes CASSLSSGSLYNEQFF. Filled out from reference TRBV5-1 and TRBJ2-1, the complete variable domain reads KAGVTQTPRYLIKTRGQQVTLSCSPISGHRSVSWYQQTPGQGLQFLFEYFSETQRNKGNFPGRFSGRQFSNSRSEMNVSTLELGDSALYLCASSLSSGSLYNEQFFGPGTRLTVL.

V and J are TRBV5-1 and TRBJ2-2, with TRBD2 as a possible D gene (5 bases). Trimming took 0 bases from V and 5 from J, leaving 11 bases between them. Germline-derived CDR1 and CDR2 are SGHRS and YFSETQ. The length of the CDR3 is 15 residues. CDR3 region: CASSLAGIGTGELFF. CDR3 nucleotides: TGCGCCAGCAGCTTGGCGGGAATCGGGACCGGGGAGCTGTTTTTT.

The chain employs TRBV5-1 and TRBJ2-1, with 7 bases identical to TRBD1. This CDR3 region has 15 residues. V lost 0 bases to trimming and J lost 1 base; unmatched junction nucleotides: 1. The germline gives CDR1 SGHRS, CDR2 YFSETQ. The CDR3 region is CASSLGDSSYNEQFF. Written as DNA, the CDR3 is TGCGCCAGCAGCTTGGGGGACAGTTCCTACAATGAGCAGTTCTTC. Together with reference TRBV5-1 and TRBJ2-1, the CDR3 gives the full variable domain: KAGVTQTPRYLIKTRGQQVTLSCSPISGHRSVSWYQQTPGQGLQFLFEYFSETQRNKGNFPGRFSGRQFSNSRSEMNVSTLELGDSALYLCASSLGDSSYNEQFFGPGTRLTVL.

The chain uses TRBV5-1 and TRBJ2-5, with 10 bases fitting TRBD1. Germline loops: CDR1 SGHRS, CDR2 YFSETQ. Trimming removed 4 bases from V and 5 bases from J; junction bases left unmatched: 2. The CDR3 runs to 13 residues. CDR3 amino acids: CASSGQGGETQYF. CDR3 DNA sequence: TGCGCCAGCAGCGGACAGGGGGGCGAGACCCAGTACTTC.

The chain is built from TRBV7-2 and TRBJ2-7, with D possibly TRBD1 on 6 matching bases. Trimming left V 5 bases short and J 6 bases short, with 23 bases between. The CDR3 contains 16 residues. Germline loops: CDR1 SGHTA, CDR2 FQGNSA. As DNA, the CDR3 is TGTGCCAGCAGCGGGGGCAGGTTTGGATCGGCCTCCGAGCAGTACTTC. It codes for CASSGGRFGSASEQYF.

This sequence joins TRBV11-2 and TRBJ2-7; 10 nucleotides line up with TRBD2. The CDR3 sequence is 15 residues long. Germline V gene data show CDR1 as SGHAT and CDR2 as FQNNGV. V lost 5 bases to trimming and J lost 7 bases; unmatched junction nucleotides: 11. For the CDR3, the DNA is TGTGCCAGCAGCGAGGGAACTAGCGGGGCCGGGGAGCAGTACTTC. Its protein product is CASSEGTSGAGEQYF. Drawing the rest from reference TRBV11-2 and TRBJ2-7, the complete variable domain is EAGVAQSPRYKIIEKRQSVAFWCNPISGHATLYWYQQILGQGPKLLIQFQNNGVVDDSQLPKDRFSAERLKGVDSTLKIQPAKLEDSAVYLCASSEGTSGAGEQYFGPGTRLTVT.

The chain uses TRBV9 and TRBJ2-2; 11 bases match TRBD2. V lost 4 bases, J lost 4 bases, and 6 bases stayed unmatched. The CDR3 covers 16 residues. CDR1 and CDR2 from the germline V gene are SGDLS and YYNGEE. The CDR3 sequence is CASSPRTSGLTGELFF. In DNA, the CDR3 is TGTGCCAGCAGCCCTCGGACTAGCGGGCTCACCGGGGAGCTGTTTTTT.

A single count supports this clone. CDR3: CASSFGQGGRKLFF. CDR3 nucleotide sequence: TGTGCCAGCAGTTTCGGACAGGGGGGGCGAAAACTGTTTTTT. This chain connects TRBV28 to TRBJ1-4; the match to TRBD1 covers 10 bases. With V trimmed by 3 bases and J by 10 bases, 5 bases remained unmatched. CDR3 length: 14 residues. Germline CDR1 and CDR2: MDHEN and SYDVKM.

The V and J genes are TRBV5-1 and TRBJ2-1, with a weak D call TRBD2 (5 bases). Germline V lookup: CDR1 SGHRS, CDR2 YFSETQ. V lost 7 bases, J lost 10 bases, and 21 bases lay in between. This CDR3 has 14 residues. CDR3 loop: CASGRTGYPEEQFF. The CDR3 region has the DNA TGCGCCAGCGGACGCACGGGGTATCCGGAGGAGCAGTTCTTC.

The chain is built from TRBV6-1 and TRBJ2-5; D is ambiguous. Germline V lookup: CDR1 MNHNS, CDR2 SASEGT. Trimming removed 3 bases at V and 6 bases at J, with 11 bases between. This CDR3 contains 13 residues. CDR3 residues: CASSELGGQTQYF. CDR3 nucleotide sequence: TGTGCCAGCAGTGAGTTGGGTGGGCAGACCCAGTACTTC.

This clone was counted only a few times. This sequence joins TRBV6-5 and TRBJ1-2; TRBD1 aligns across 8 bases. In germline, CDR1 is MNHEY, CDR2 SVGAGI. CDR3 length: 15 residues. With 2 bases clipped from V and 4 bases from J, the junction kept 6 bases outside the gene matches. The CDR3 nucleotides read TGTGCCAGCAGTTACCAAGGACAGGGCGGCTATGGCTACACCTTC. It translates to CASSYQGQGGYGYTF.

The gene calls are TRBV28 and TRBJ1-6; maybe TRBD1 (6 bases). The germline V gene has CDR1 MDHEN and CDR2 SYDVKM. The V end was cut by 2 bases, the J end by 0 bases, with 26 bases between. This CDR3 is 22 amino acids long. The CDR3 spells CASSLRARTVKIQNSYNSPLHF. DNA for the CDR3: TGTGCCAGCAGTTTAAGGGCAAGGACAGTAAAAATCCAAAACTCCTATAATTCACCCCTCCACTTT.

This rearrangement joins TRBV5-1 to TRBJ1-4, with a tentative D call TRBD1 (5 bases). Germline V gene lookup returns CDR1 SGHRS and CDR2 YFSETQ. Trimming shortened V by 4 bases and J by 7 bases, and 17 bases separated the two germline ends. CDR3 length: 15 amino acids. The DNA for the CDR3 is TGCGCCAGCAGCCGCAATCCAGGGTTGGGTGAAAAACTGTTTTTT. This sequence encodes CASSRNPGLGEKLFF.

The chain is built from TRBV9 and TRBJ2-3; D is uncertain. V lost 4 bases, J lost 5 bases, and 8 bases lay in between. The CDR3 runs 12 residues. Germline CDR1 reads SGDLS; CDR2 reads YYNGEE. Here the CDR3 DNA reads TGTGCCAGCAGCACAGACCGAGATACGCAGTATTTT. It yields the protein CASSTDRDTQYF. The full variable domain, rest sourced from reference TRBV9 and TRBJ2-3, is DSGVTQTPKHLITATGQRVTLRCSPRSGDLSVYWYQQSLDQGLQFLIQYYNGEERAKGNILERFSAQQFPDLHSELNLSSLELGDSALYFCASSTDRDTQYFGPGTRLTVL.

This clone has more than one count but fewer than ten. CDR3 sequence (DNA): TGTGCCTGGAGTGTACTGGACAGGGCGTCCGGGGAGCTGTTTTTT. This gives the protein CAWSVLDRASGELFF. The chain has TRBV30 and TRBJ2-2; 8 bases line up with TRBD1. This CDR3 has 15 amino acids. Losses at the gene ends were 0 bases for V and 6 bases for J; bases not matched to a gene: 6. Germline lookup yields CDR1 GTSNPN and CDR2 SVGIG (reference sequence).

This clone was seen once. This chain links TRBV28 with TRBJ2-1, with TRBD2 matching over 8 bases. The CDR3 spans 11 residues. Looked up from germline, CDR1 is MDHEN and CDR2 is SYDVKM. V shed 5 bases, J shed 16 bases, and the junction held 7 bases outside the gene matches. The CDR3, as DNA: TGTGCCAGCAGTGTAGCGGGAAAATACTTCTTC. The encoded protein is CASSVAGKYFF.

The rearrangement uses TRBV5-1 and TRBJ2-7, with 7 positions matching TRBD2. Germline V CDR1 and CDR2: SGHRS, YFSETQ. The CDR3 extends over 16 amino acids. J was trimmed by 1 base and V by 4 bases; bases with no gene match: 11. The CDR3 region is CASSDPWRGRSYEQYF. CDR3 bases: TGCGCCAGCAGCGACCCTTGGCGGGGGAGATCCTACGAGCAGTACTTC.

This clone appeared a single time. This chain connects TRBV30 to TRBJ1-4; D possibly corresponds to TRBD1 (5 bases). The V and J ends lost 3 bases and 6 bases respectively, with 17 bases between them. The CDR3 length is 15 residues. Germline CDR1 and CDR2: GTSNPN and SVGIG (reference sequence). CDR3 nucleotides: TGTGCCTGGAGCTATTCGGGGACTGCGGATGAAAAACTGTTTTTT. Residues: CAWSYSGTADEKLFF.

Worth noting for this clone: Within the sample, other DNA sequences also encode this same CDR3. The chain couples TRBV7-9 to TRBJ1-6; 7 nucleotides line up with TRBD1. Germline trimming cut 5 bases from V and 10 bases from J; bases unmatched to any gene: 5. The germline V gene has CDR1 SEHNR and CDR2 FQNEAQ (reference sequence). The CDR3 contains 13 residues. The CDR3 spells CASSLDRDSPLHF. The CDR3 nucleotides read TGTGCCAGCAGCCTCGACAGGGACTCACCCCTCCACTTT.

The CDR3 protein is CASSRALRELLDEQFF. The CDR3, as DNA: TGCGCCAGCAGCCGGGCGCTGCGGGAGCTTCTCGATGAGCAGTTCTTC. The chain employs TRBV4-1 and TRBJ2-1; the match to TRBD2 covers 7 bases. V was pared by 4 bases and J by 8 bases, with 14 bases of the junction left unmatched. Per germline, CDR1 MGHRA and CDR2 YSYEKL. CDR3 length: 16 amino acids.

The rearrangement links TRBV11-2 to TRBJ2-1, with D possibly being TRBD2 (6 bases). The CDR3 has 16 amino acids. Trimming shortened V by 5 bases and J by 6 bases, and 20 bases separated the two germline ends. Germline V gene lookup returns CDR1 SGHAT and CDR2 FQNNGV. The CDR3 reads CASSAGHPGGFNEQFF. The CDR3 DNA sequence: TGTGCCAGCAGCGCAGGACATCCCGGGGGTTTCAATGAGCAGTTCTTC.

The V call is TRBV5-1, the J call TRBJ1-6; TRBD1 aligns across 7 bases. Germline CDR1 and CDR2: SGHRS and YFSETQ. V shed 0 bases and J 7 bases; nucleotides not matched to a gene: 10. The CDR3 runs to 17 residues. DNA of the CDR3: TGCGCCAGCAGCTTGGATCCCCGACAGGGTGTAAATTCACCCCTCCACTTT. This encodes CASSLDPRQGVNSPLHF.

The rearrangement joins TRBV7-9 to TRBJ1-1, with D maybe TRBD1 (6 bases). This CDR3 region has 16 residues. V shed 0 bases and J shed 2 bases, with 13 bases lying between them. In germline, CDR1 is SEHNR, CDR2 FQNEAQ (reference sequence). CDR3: CASSLALETGNTEAFF. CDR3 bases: TGTGCCAGCAGCTTAGCTTTAGAGACAGGCAACACTGAAGCTTTCTTT.

The chain's CDR3 is CASSPRTGFDTGELFF. The CDR3 bases are TGTGCCAGCAGCCCACGGACAGGGTTCGACACCGGGGAGCTGTTTTTT. The chain uses TRBV11-3 and TRBJ2-2, with 8 bases fitting TRBD1. Germline values: CDR1 SGHNT, CDR2 YENEEA. The CDR3 is 16 residues long. Unmatched junction bases numbered 8, after V lost 5 bases and J lost 3 bases.